The rows below give T cell receptor beta chains drawn from one sample of a study of blood T cell repertoires in COVID-19. This table comes from immunoSEQ multiplex PCR, and its TCRdb copy is limited to in-frame clones, with some not included. This table has about 130,000 clones, about 85% appearing once. Sequencing input: peripheral blood. These receptors originate from a woman of 80 years or more with COVID-19, enrolled during active disease. CDR3s leave out the opening cysteine and the closing phenylalanine or tryptophan. Each record gives: J gene, V gene, CDR3 protein.

>TRBJ2-5|TRBV27
ASILVGTSGKETQY
>TRBJ2-7|TRBV27
ASSQTGVHEQY
>TRBJ1-6|TRBV6-4
ASSGDSNSPLH
>TRBJ1-5|TRBV5-1
ASSLEGDNQPQH
>TRBJ2-2|TRBV5-4
ASSFRTQNTGELF
>TRBJ2-5|TRBV5-1
ASSLAGGPWETQY
>TRBJ2-1|TRBV6-6
ASNPSGSYNEQF
>TRBJ2-1|TRBV19
ASSIIEGYNEQF
>TRBJ2-1|TRBV4-2
ASSQEVGGEAV
>TRBJ2-2|TRBV15
ATSRDRYSGGELF
>TRBJ1-6|TRBV4-3
ASSQDRGGPLH
>TRBJ2-7|TRBV15
ATSRELGDIKN
>TRBJ2-7|TRBV7-2
ASSATPGVGYEQY
>TRBJ2-3|TRBV7-2
ASSQTSGGTDTQY
>TRBJ1-6|TRBV9
ASSTRQGMGDSPLH
>TRBJ1-2|TRBV27
ASRGQNNYGYT
>TRBJ2-7|TRBV10-3
AIRGQGVGNEQY
>TRBJ2-1|TRBV5-6
ASSLRGRANEQF
>TRBJ2-3|TRBV20-1
SARQENTQY
>TRBJ2-7|TRBV4-3
ASSQSTGYPYEQY
>TRBJ1-4|TRBV4-1
ASSSGQGATNEKLF
>TRBJ2-1|TRBV7-2
ASSSGGLFRASGHNEQF